One and the same sample provided the 25 T cell receptor beta chains below, sequenced in a study of shared clonotypes between healthy human individuals. The table came from immunoSEQ multiplex PCR; TCRdb's copy has only in-frame clones and leaves some out. Here the sample spans about 1.1 million clones, around three quarters being singletons. The sequenced sample was memory CD4+ T cells from PBMCs. As for subset: CD45RA-negative fraction. Source of these receptors: a man between 18 and 29 years old in good health. Some clones in this sample may be carry-over from other donors' samples.

The chain employs TRBV7-3 and TRBJ1-2; 7 bases are shared with TRBD1. From germline, CDR1 is SGHTA and CDR2 FQGTGA. After removal of 5 bases from V and 8 bases from J, the junction contained 14 bases not matched to a gene. The CDR3 is 15 residues long. The CDR3 nucleotides are TGTGCCAGCAGCCTGACCGGGACAGCGATGGAAGGCTACACCTTC. Protein product: CASSLTGTAMEGYTF.

The chain joins TRBV9 to TRBJ2-3, with a possible D match to TRBD2 (5 bases). Germline assignment: CDR1 SGDLS and CDR2 YYNGEE. The germline V and J ends were trimmed by 2 bases and 4 bases, with 14 bases remaining between them. The CDR3 has 15 amino acids. Here the CDR3 reads CASSVSGRTADTQYF. In DNA, the CDR3 is TGTGCCAGCAGCGTTAGTGGGAGAACAGCAGATACGCAGTATTTT.

With respect to this clone: The same CDR3 can be traced to other DNA sequences in this sample. The chain couples TRBV5-1 to TRBJ2-3; D remains unclear. This CDR3 region has 11 residues. Germline V CDR1 and CDR2: SGHRS, YFSETQ. V was trimmed by 2 bases and J by 6 bases, leaving 4 bases between them. The CDR3 sequence is CASSLRDTQYF. CDR3 sequence (DNA): TGCGCCAGCAGCTTAAGGGATACGCAGTATTTT.

V and J are TRBV7-9 and TRBJ2-2; 14 positions match TRBD2. The CDR3 consists of 17 residues. CDR1 is SEHNR and CDR2 is FQNEAQ in the germline V gene (reference sequence). J lost 0 bases, V lost 5 bases, and 2 bases had no gene match. The CDR3 is CASSRTSGRPNTGELFF. CDR3 nucleotide sequence: TGTGCCAGCAGCAGGACTAGCGGGAGGCCGAACACCGGGGAGCTGTTTTTT.

This clone was seen once. The J gene is TRBJ2-5, the V gene TRBV7-3; 14 nucleotides match TRBD2. Germline-derived CDR1 and CDR2 are SGHTA and FQGTGA. Trimming cost V 6 bases and J 7 bases; bases outside gene matches: 16. This CDR3 spans 18 amino acids. The CDR3 DNA is TGTGCCAGCAGTATCGACGGGGGGACTAGCGGGAGTTTAGGGACCCAGTACTTC. This gives the protein CASSIDGGTSGSLGTQYF.

The chain recombines TRBV9 with TRBJ2-2; possible D gene TRBD1, 6 bases. Looked up from germline, CDR1 is SGDLS and CDR2 is YYNGEE. V was pared by 0 bases and J by 4 bases, with 13 bases between. This CDR3 spans 16 amino acids. The CDR3 nucleotides read TGTGCCAGCAGCGTAGCAGGGGCGGCGGTCACCGGGGAGCTGTTTTTT. This gives the protein CASSVAGAAVTGELFF.

The gene calls are TRBV19 and TRBJ1-3, with D hard to call. V was shortened by 5 bases and J by 1 base, with 6 bases between the two germline ends. Germline values: CDR1 LNHDA, CDR2 SQIVND (reference sequence). The CDR3 spans 13 residues. In DNA form, the CDR3 reads TGTGCCAGTAGTGGGCCTTCTGGAAACACCATATATTTT. Translation gives CASSGPSGNTIYF.

Of note for this clone: The sample contains more than one DNA sequence encoding this CDR3. This chain connects TRBV5-4 to TRBJ2-2; D is unresolved. Trimming removed 2 bases from V and 0 bases from J, with 8 bases in between. The CDR3 length is 15 residues. Germline lookup yields CDR1 SGHNT and CDR2 YYREEE (reference sequence). The CDR3 region is CASSFSRANTGELFF. Written as DNA, the CDR3 is TGTGCCAGCAGCTTTTCAAGAGCGAACACCGGGGAGCTGTTTTTT.

The J gene is TRBJ2-6, the V gene TRBV15; D remains ambiguous. Per germline, CDR1 LNHNV and CDR2 YYDKDF (reference sequence). This CDR3 has 15 amino acids. Trimming pared 1 base from V and 0 bases from J, leaving 4 bases between. CDR3 coding DNA: TGTGCCACCAGCAGAGCCCTCTCTGGGGCCAACGTCCTGACTTTC. This sequence encodes CATSRALSGANVLTF.

V and J are TRBV5-6 and TRBJ1-4; D remains unclear. Germline V CDR1 and CDR2: SGHDT, YYEEEE. The CDR3 covers 16 residues. V lost 0 bases to trimming and J lost 5 bases, with 14 bases between them. The DNA for the CDR3 is TGTGCCAGCAGCTTGGTCCTCACCTTCTGGAATGAAAAACTGTTTTTT. This translates into CASSLVLTFWNEKLFF.

The rearrangement uses TRBV2 and TRBJ2-3; TRBD1 or TRBD2 may be the D gene (7 bases each). The CDR3 has 17 amino acids. Looked up from germline, CDR1 is SNHLY and CDR2 is FYNNEI. V lost 9 bases and J 1 base, leaving 23 bases between the germline ends. DNA of the CDR3: TGTGCCAGTACATCTCAGGGGGGACTAATGGGCACAGATACGCAGTATTTT. It is translated as CASTSQGGLMGTDTQYF. Based on the CDR3 plus reference TRBV2 and TRBJ2-3, the full variable domain is EPEVTQTPSHQVTQMGQEVILRCVPISNHLYFYWYRQILGQKVEFLVSFYNNEISEKSEIFDDQFSVERPDGSNFTLKIRSTKLEDSAMYFCASTSQGGLMGTDTQYFGPGTRLTVL.

This sequence joins TRBV11-3 and TRBJ1-4; 7 positions agree with TRBD1. Germline CDR1 SGHNT, CDR2 YENEEA. This CDR3 comprises 20 residues. V gave up 5 bases and J gave up 4 bases; unmatched junction bases: 22. The DNA for the CDR3 is TGTGCCAGCAGCCCTAGGACCCGGACAGGCGTCGGGGGACTTAATGAAAAACTGTTTTTT. Its protein is CASSPRTRTGVGGLNEKLFF.

On this clone: This could be a read error, since a much larger clone is one nucleotide away. The V gene is TRBV5-1, the J gene TRBJ2-1; 9 bases are a match to TRBD1. The CDR3 has 14 residues. The ends lost 3 bases at V and 4 bases at J; junction bases unmatched: 2. Looked up from germline, CDR1 is SGHRS and CDR2 is YFSETQ. The CDR3 DNA reads TGCGCCAGCAGCTGGGGGACAGGGTACAATGAGCAGTTCTTC. The encoded protein is CASSWGTGYNEQFF. The full variable domain, its missing parts supplied by reference TRBV5-1 and TRBJ2-1, is KAGVTQTPRYLIKTRGQQVTLSCSPISGHRSVSWYQQTPGQGLQFLFEYFSETQRNKGNFPGRFSGRQFSNSRSEMNVSTLELGDSALYLCASSWGTGYNEQFFGPGTRLTVL.

The chain couples TRBV28 to TRBJ2-7; a possible D gene is TRBD2 (6 bases). V was clipped by 3 bases and J by 1 base, with 13 bases between them. Per germline, CDR1 MDHEN and CDR2 SYDVKM. The CDR3 spans 15 residues. The CDR3 loop reads CASSFEGGRSYEQYF. As DNA, the CDR3 is TGTGCCAGCAGTTTCGAGGGAGGTCGTTCCTACGAGCAGTACTTC.

This sequence joins TRBV15 and TRBJ2-7, with 8 bases identical to TRBD2. This CDR3 is built from 14 residues. The germline V gene has CDR1 LNHNV and CDR2 YYDKDF (reference sequence). The trim removed 5 bases at V and 6 bases at J, leaving 9 bases unmatched. The CDR3 bases are TGTGCCACCAGCCTGACGGCGGGAGGCTCCGAGCAGTACTTC. This sequence encodes CATSLTAGGSEQYF. Filled out from reference TRBV15 and TRBJ2-7, the complete variable domain reads DAMVIQNPRYQVTQFGKPVTLSCSQTLNHNVMYWYQQKSSQAPKLLFHYYDKDFNNEADTPDNFQSRRPNTSFCFLDIRSPGLGDTAMYLCATSLTAGGSEQYFGPGTRLTVT.

This chain uses TRBV4-1 with TRBJ2-5, with 8 bases fitting TRBD2. The CDR3 is 15 residues long. V dropped 1 base and J dropped 3; count of bases not matched to a gene: 4. CDR1 is MGHRA, CDR2 YSYEKL, per germline. CDR3 DNA sequence: TGCGCCAGCAGCCAAGTCGGGACTAGGGAAGAGACCCAGTACTTC. Translation: CASSQVGTREETQYF.

The rearrangement uses TRBV5-5 and TRBJ2-5; D call uncertain. This CDR3 has 13 amino acids. Germline V gene sequence: CDR1 SGHKS, CDR2 YYEKEE (reference sequence). V was cut by 1 base and J by 2 bases, with 6 bases left in between. Here the CDR3 reads CASSLNGQETQYF. CDR3 sequence (DNA): TGTGCCAGCAGCTTGAACGGACAAGAGACCCAGTACTTC.

V is TRBV10-3 and J is TRBJ1-2; D might be TRBD1 (5 bases). The V gene lost 3 bases and the J gene lost 8 bases, with 10 bases spanning the gap. The germline CDR1 and CDR2 sequences are ENHRY and SYGVKD. This CDR3 has 12 residues. CDR3 protein: CAISDRGKGYTF. CDR3 nucleotides: TGTGCCATCAGTGATAGGGGCAAAGGCTACACCTTC.

This chain connects TRBV2 to TRBJ1-5; maybe TRBD1 (5 bases). The V gene lost 4 bases and the J gene lost 2 bases, with 18 bases spanning the gap. The CDR3 consists of 17 residues. Per the germline V gene, CDR1 is SNHLY and CDR2 is FYNNEI. CDR3 loop: CASSASSRDLRNQPQHF. CDR3 DNA sequence: TGTGCCAGCAGTGCCTCTTCCCGGGACCTCCGCAATCAGCCCCAGCATTTT.

This clone was seen just once. The genes are TRBV7-2 and TRBJ1-5; D is possibly TRBD1 (6 bases). Per the germline V gene, CDR1 is SGHTA and CDR2 is FQGNSA. The CDR3 has 15 residues. Trimming shortened V by 5 bases and J by 4 bases, and 15 bases separated the two germline ends. CDR3 in DNA: TGTGCCAGCAGCCTAGGCGGGACACTGAATCAGCCCCAGCATTTT. Amino acids: CASSLGGTLNQPQHF.

This clone has a single count. This rearrangement joins TRBV30 to TRBJ2-7; tentative D call: TRBD2 (6 bases). CDR1 is GTSNPN, CDR2 SVGIG, per germline (reference sequence). The CDR3 spans 13 residues. V lost 2 bases, J lost 6 bases, and 14 bases lay in between. This CDR3 reads CAWSSNTGAEQYF. DNA for the CDR3: TGTGCCTGGAGTTCTAACACGGGAGCCGAGCAGTACTTC.

This clone was seen a few times. The chain combines TRBV6-1 with TRBJ1-1; no clear D. Deletions cut 4 bases from V and 3 bases from J, with 18 bases between. Germline V gene lookup returns CDR1 MNHNS and CDR2 SASEGT. The CDR3 loop spans 16 amino acids. The CDR3 DNA follows: TGTGCCAGCAGTGGAGGTTCTTTAGGGTGGGACACTGAAGCTTTCTTT. As protein: CASSGGSLGWDTEAFF.

This clone showed up many times. The CDR3 region has the DNA TGTGCCAGCAGCCCCAGGGGCCCCCACTACAATGAGCAGTTCTTC. Encoded protein: CASSPRGPHYNEQFF. The chain carries TRBV9 and TRBJ2-1; maybe TRBD1 (6 bases). The length of the CDR3 is 15 residues. In germline, CDR1 is SGDLS, CDR2 YYNGEE. The V end was cut by 4 bases, the J end by 3 bases, with 14 bases between.

The chain couples TRBV5-1 to TRBJ1-2, with unresolved D. This CDR3 contains 12 residues. Trimming removed 0 bases from V and 10 bases from J, with 10 bases in between. Germline assignment: CDR1 SGHRS and CDR2 YFSETQ. The CDR3 region is CASSLGQDYYTF. The CDR3 region has the DNA TGCGCCAGCAGCTTGGGCCAGGACTACTACACCTTC.

This chain uses TRBV5-5 with TRBJ1-1; D unresolved. CDR1 is SGHKS and CDR2 is YYEKEE in the germline V gene (reference sequence). Trimming stripped 1 base from V and 5 bases from J, with 18 bases between. CDR3 length equals 16 residues. CDR3 residues: CASSLRTLEGNTEAFF. In nucleotides, the CDR3 is TGTGCCAGCAGCTTGAGAACGCTCGAGGGAAATACTGAAGCTTTCTTT.